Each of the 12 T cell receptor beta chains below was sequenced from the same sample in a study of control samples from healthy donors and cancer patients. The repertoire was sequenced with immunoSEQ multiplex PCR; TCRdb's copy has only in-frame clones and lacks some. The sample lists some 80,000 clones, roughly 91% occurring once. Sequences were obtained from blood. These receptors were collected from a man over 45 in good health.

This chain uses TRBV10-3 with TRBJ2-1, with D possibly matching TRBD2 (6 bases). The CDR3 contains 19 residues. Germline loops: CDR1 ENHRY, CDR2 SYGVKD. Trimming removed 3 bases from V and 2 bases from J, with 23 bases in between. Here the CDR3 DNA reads TGTGCCATCAGTGATTGGTTAAGTGGGCCGCGGAGGGCCTACAATGAGCAGTTCTTC. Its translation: CAISDWLSGPRRAYNEQFF.

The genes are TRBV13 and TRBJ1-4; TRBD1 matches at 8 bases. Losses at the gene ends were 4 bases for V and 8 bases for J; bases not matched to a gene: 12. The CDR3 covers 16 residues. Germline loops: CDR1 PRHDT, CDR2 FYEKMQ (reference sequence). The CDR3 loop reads CASSSDRGVVEEKLFF. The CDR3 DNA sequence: TGTGCCAGCAGCTCAGACAGGGGAGTGGTAGAAGAAAAACTGTTTTTT.

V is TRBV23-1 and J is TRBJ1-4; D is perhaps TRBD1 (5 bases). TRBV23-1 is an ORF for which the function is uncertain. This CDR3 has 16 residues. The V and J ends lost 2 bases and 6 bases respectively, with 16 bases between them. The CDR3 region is CASSQLRDSLYEKLFF. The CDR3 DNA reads TGCGCCAGCAGTCAACTCCGGGACTCTTTATATGAAAAACTGTTTTTT.

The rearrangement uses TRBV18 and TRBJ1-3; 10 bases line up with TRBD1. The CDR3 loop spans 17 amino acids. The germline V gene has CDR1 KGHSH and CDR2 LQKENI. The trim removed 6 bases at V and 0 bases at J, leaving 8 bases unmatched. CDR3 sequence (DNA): TGTGCCAGCTCCGGGACAGGGGTCCTCATCTCTGGAAACACCATATATTTT. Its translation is CASSGTGVLISGNTIYF.

The CDR3 is CSVVRGPEAFF. The CDR3 DNA sequence: TGCAGCGTTGTCAGGGGCCCTGAAGCTTTCTTT. The V and J genes are TRBV29-1 and TRBJ1-1; tentatively, D is TRBD1 (6 bases). The V and J ends lost 4 bases and 6 bases respectively, with 9 bases between them. The germline V gene has CDR1 SQVTM and CDR2 ANQGSEA. The CDR3 is 11 residues long.

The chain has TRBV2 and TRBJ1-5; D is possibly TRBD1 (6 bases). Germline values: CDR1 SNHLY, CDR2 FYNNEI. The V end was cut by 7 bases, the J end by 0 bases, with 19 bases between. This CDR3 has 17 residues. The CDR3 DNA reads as TGTGCCAGCAACAAACAGGGCTTGGGTTATAGCAATCAGCCCCAGCATTTT. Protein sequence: CASNKQGLGYSNQPQHF.

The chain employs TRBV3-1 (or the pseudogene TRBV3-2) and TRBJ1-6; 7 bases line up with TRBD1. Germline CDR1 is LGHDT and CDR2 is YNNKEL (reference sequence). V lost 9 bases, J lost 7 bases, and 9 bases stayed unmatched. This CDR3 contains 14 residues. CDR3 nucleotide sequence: TGTGCCAGTGAGGGGGCGACAGGGAATTCACCCCTCCACTTT. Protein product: CASEGATGNSPLHF.

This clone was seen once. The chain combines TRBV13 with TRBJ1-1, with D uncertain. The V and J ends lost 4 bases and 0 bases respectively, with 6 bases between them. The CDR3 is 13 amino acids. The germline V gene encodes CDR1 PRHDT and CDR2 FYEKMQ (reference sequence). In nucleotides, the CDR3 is TGTGCCAGCAGCTCCCGTATGAACACTGAAGCTTTCTTT. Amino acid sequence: CASSSRMNTEAFF.

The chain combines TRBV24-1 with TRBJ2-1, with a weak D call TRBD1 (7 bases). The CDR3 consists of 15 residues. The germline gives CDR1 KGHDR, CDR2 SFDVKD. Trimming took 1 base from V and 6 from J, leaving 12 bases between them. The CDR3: CATSDFRQGGNEQFF. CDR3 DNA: TGTGCCACCAGTGATTTTAGGCAGGGGGGCAATGAGCAGTTCTTC.

The CDR3: CASSSQGPNTEAFF. The CDR3 nucleotides are TGTGCCAGCAGCTCCCAGGGCCCGAACACTGAAGCTTTCTTT. This sequence joins TRBV5-8 and TRBJ1-1; tentatively, D is TRBD1 (5 bases). The CDR3 has 14 residues. CDR1 and CDR2 (germline): SGHTS, YDEGEE. Deletions cut 3 bases from V and 1 base from J, with 10 bases between.

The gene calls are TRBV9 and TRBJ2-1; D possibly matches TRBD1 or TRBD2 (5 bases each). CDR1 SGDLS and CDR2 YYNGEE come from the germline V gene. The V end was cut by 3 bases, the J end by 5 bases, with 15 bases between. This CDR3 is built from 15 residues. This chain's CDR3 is CASSALTGRNNEQFF. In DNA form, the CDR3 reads TGTGCCAGCAGCGCTTTAACGGGGCGAAACAATGAGCAGTTCTTC.

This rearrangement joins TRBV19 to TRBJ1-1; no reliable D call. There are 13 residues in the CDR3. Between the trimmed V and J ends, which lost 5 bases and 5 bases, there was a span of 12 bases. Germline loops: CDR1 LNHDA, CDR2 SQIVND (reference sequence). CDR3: CASSYARRTEAFF. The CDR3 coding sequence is TGTGCCAGTAGTTACGCCCGGAGGACTGAAGCTTTCTTT.